This record concerns one T cell receptor beta chain sequence. The sample belongs to a study of CD8+CD57+ T cells in acquired aplastic anemia. Patients included in sequencing had previously demonstrated CD8+CD57+ cell expansion by flow cytometry. TCR beta VDJ and CDR3 profiling used genomic DNA as template. MiXCR, applied by TCRdb to the reads, yields one record per CDR3 protein. The data show some 170,000 distinct CDR3 sequences, roughly 63% seen once. Sequencing was done on a sample of sorted CD4+, CD8+, or CD8+CD57+ T cells (not recorded which) from PBMCs. The source of this sequence is a human donor with aplastic anemia.

CDR3 protein: CATSDLRGERHEQYF. The CDR3 nucleotides are TGTGCCACCAGTGATTTGCGGGGGGAGCGCCACGAGCAGTACTTC. The V call is TRBV24-1, the J call TRBJ2-7; 7 bases line up with TRBD2. Germline assignment: CDR1 KGHDR and CDR2 SFDVKD. The CDR3 has 15 amino acids. After removal of 0 bases from V and 5 bases from J, the junction contained 6 bases not matched to a gene.